Listed below are T cell receptor beta chains from one sample, sequenced in a study of T-cell reconstitution after alpha-beta-depleted transplantation in children. TCRdb redid the calling of the PCR reads with MiXCR, one entry per CDR3 protein. The profile shows about 610,000 distinct CDR3 sequences, approximately 10% of them singletons. Sequenced here: PBMCs from the stem cell graft donor, sampled from the stem cell graft. The receptors were sampled from a human donor who donated a stem cell graft to a child with acute myeloid leukemia. CDR3s include the opening cysteine and the closing phenylalanine or tryptophan. A D gene is named only where the DNA matches it firmly. Only part of the rows carry a size: once, few, many, or a class if the clone is expanded.

cdr3_nt: TGTGCCAGCAGCCAAGATAAGGGACGCGAGCAGTACTTC
cdr3_aa: CASSQDKGREQYF
clone_size: NA
j_call: TRBJ2-7
d_call: NA
v_call: TRBV3-1

cdr3_nt: TGTGCCAGCAGCATCGACAGGGGATCCTACAATGAGCAGTTCTTC
cdr3_aa: CASSIDRGSYNEQFF
clone_size: NA
j_call: TRBJ2-1
d_call: TRBD1
v_call: TRBV7-2

cdr3_nt: TGTGCCAGCAGCCAAGTCGGAGCGCCTGGTGAAGCTTTCTTT
cdr3_aa: CASSQVGAPGEAFF
clone_size: many
j_call: TRBJ1-1
d_call: NA
v_call: TRBV3-1

cdr3_nt: TGTGCCAGCAGCTCCGGGACAGGTTGGACCGGGGAGCTGTTTTTT
cdr3_aa: CASSSGTGWTGELFF
clone_size: NA
j_call: TRBJ2-2
d_call: TRBD1
v_call: TRBV3-1

cdr3_nt: TGTGCCAGCAGTTTAGGGGACAGGGGCAATCAGCCCCAGCATTTT
cdr3_aa: CASSLGDRGNQPQHF
clone_size: many
j_call: TRBJ1-5
d_call: TRBD1
v_call: TRBV28

cdr3_nt: TGTGCCAGCAGCCAAGATCAAGGGGCTGGAAACTACGAGCAGTACTTC
cdr3_aa: CASSQDQGAGNYEQYF
clone_size: few
j_call: TRBJ2-7
d_call: NA
v_call: TRBV4-2

cdr3_nt: TGTGCCACCAGCAGAGATACTCAGCCCCAGCATTTT
cdr3_aa: CATSRDTQPQHF
clone_size: few
j_call: TRBJ1-5
d_call: NA
v_call: TRBV15

cdr3_nt: TGTGCCAGCAGTGTAGAGGAGGGGTGGAGCACTGAAGCTTTCTTT
cdr3_aa: CASSVEEGWSTEAFF
clone_size: few
j_call: TRBJ1-1
d_call: NA
v_call: TRBV2

cdr3_nt: TGTGCCAGCAGTTTAGGGGGAGGGTCCCTTATTCCCGAGCAGTACTTC
cdr3_aa: CASSLGGGSLIPEQYF
clone_size: many
j_call: TRBJ2-7
d_call: TRBD2
v_call: TRBV12-3/TRBV12-4

cdr3_nt: TGTGCCTGGAGTGTACTAAGGTCCACTGAAGCTTTCTTT
cdr3_aa: CAWSVLRSTEAFF
clone_size: once
j_call: TRBJ1-1
d_call: NA
v_call: TRBV30

cdr3_nt: TGTGCCAGCAGCTTAGGAATGCGGGCAGGGAAGGTACCTTTT
cdr3_aa: CASSLGMRAGKVPF
clone_size: few
j_call: TRBJ1-1
d_call: NA
v_call: TRBV7-2

cdr3_nt: TGCGCCAGCAGGGGGACGGAGAGCTCCTATAATTCACCCCTCCACTTT
cdr3_aa: CASRGTESSYNSPLHF
clone_size: NA
j_call: TRBJ1-6
d_call: NA
v_call: TRBV5-1

cdr3_nt: TGTGCCAGCAGACTAGCGGGAGCGGACGGGGAGCTGTTTTTT
cdr3_aa: CASRLAGADGELFF
clone_size: NA
j_call: TRBJ2-2
d_call: TRBD2
v_call: TRBV6-2/TRBV6-3

cdr3_nt: TGTGCCAGCAGCTTCGGGGGAGGGAATCATGAGACCCAGTACTTC
cdr3_aa: CASSFGGGNHETQYF
clone_size: NA
j_call: TRBJ2-5
d_call: TRBD2
v_call: TRBV7-2

cdr3_nt: TGTGCCAGCACTCCCCCGGGAGGCTATGGCTACACCTTC
cdr3_aa: CASTPPGGYGYTF
clone_size: few
j_call: TRBJ1-2
d_call: NA
v_call: TRBV7-8

cdr3_nt: TGTGCCAGCAGTGAATCTCCTCATACAGGGACAGGCTCTGGGGCCAACGTCCTGACTTTC
cdr3_aa: CASSESPHTGTGSGANVLTF
clone_size: many
j_call: TRBJ2-6
d_call: TRBD1
v_call: TRBV25-1

cdr3_nt: TGCGCCAGCAGCTTTTCCCTAGCTCCAGATACGCAGTATTTT
cdr3_aa: CASSFSLAPDTQYF
clone_size: few
j_call: TRBJ2-3
d_call: NA
v_call: TRBV5-1

cdr3_nt: TGCAGCGTTGAAGGCACTAGCGGGGCGAATGAGCAGTTCTTC
cdr3_aa: CSVEGTSGANEQFF
clone_size: many
j_call: TRBJ2-1
d_call: TRBD2
v_call: TRBV29-1

cdr3_nt: TGTGCCAGCACCCCTGTAGCGGGGTCTTACAATGAGCAGTTCTTC
cdr3_aa: CASTPVAGSYNEQFF
clone_size: few
j_call: TRBJ2-1
d_call: TRBD2
v_call: TRBV12-3/TRBV12-4

cdr3_nt: TGTGCCAGCAGCACCCAGACCCCTAACACCGGGGAGCTGTTTTTT
cdr3_aa: CASSTQTPNTGELFF
clone_size: NA
j_call: TRBJ2-2
d_call: NA
v_call: TRBV3-1

cdr3_nt: TGCAGTGCTAGTTCAGCGGGCCTCCAAGAGACCCAGTACTTC
cdr3_aa: CSASSAGLQETQYF
clone_size: NA
j_call: TRBJ2-5
d_call: NA
v_call: TRBV20-1

cdr3_nt: TGCGCCAGCAGCCTGGGAGCGACCCAAGAGACCCAGTACTTC
cdr3_aa: CASSLGATQETQYF
clone_size: many
j_call: TRBJ2-5
d_call: NA
v_call: TRBV4-1

cdr3_nt: TGTGCCAGCAGCAGCTTCAGGGGTGAGCAGTTCTTC
cdr3_aa: CASSSFRGEQFF
clone_size: few
j_call: TRBJ2-1
d_call: NA
v_call: TRBV7-2

cdr3_nt: TGCGCCAGCAGCTGGGAAGCAGGGGACAGGGCATACAATGAGCAGTTCTTC
cdr3_aa: CASSWEAGDRAYNEQFF
clone_size: many
j_call: TRBJ2-1
d_call: TRBD1
v_call: TRBV5-1